Below are 11 T cell receptor beta chains sequenced from a single sample in a study of beta chain features in type 1 diabetes. Sequencing targeted expressed TCRB transcripts, as all isolated RNA had been reverse transcribed. Assay: immunoSEQ multiplex PCR; the TCRdb copy retains only in-frame clones and omits some. Of 620,000 or so clones listed, 15% were seen once; the top ten hold 0.093%. The sequencing sample was made of naive CD4+ T cells from blood. The receptors come from a man younger than 35 in good health.

This sequence joins TRBV7-2 and TRBJ2-7; 8 bases are shared with TRBD2. The CDR3 has 17 residues. Per the germline V gene, CDR1 is SGHTA and CDR2 is FQGNSA. V lost 2 bases, J lost 0 bases, and 9 bases stayed unmatched. The CDR3 DNA reads as TGTGCCAGCAGCTTAAGGGCCGCTAGCGGGTACTCCTACGAGCAGTACTTC. Protein product: CASSLRAASGYSYEQYF.

This clone was seen more than once but under ten times. The V call is TRBV30, the J call TRBJ2-5; TRBD2 might be the D (5 bases). Germline V lookup: CDR1 GTSNPN, CDR2 SVGIG (reference sequence). The V and J ends lost 6 bases and 4 bases respectively, with 15 bases between them. CDR3 size: 13 residues. The CDR3 DNA reads as TGTGCCTGCTCGGCCCTCCGGGGAGAGACCCAGTACTTC. Protein sequence: CACSALRGETQYF.

This clone was seen a few times. The chain uses TRBV9 and TRBJ2-2, with TRBD1 identical over 7 bases. The CDR3 runs to 15 residues. J gave up 6 bases and V 0 bases, and 5 bases lay outside the gene matches. Germline V gives CDR1 SGDLS, CDR2 YYNGEE. This CDR3 is CASSVVSQGAGELFF. The CDR3 nucleotides read TGTGCCAGCAGCGTAGTGAGCCAGGGGGCCGGGGAGCTGTTTTTT.

The J gene is TRBJ1-1, the V gene TRBV18; unclear D gene. CDR1 is KGHSH and CDR2 is LQKENI in the germline V gene. Trimming pared 1 base from V and 5 bases from J, leaving 8 bases between. The CDR3 is made up of 13 amino acids. CDR3: CASSPQAGTEAFF. The DNA for the CDR3 is TGTGCCAGCTCACCACAGGCTGGGACTGAAGCTTTCTTT.

This clone appeared once. The V gene is TRBV27, the J gene TRBJ2-1; D may be TRBD2 (5 bases). The CDR3 length is 15 residues. Trimming shortened V by 0 bases and J by 0 bases, and 6 bases separated the two germline ends. Germline assignment: CDR1 MNHEY and CDR2 SMNVEV (reference sequence). This CDR3 reads CASSLSGSSYNEQFF. The DNA for the CDR3 is TGTGCCAGCAGTTTATCTGGGAGCTCCTACAATGAGCAGTTCTTC.

The chain joins TRBV9 to TRBJ2-1; 7 bases map to TRBD1. This CDR3 has 15 amino acids. V was pared by 4 bases and J by 2 bases, with 6 bases of the junction left unmatched. Germline CDR1 is SGDLS and CDR2 is YYNGEE. The CDR3 reads CASSITGAPYNEQFF. In DNA form, the CDR3 reads TGTGCCAGCAGCATTACAGGGGCCCCCTACAATGAGCAGTTCTTC.

The chain carries TRBV5-1 and TRBJ2-7; a possible D gene is TRBD2 (6 bases). The CDR3 totals 15 residues. The V gene's germline CDR1 is SGHRS and CDR2 YFSETQ. V was clipped by 4 bases and J by 2 bases, with 16 bases between them. Here the CDR3 reads CASSPGGRTAYEQYF. The CDR3 DNA reads as TGCGCCAGCAGCCCTGGGGGGAGGACGGCCTACGAGCAGTACTTC.

This clone has just a few counts. The chain couples TRBV10-3 to TRBJ2-2, with a tentative D call TRBD1 (5 bases). With 6 bases removed from V and 9 bases from J, the gap between germline ends came to 17 bases. This CDR3 is built from 14 residues. Germline CDR1 and CDR2: ENHRY and SYGVKD. This chain's CDR3 is CAISTPGIRRELFF. For the CDR3, the DNA is TGTGCCATCAGCACTCCAGGGATAAGGAGGGAGCTGTTTTTT.

V and J are TRBV6-5 and TRBJ2-7; 9 nucleotides match TRBD1. J gave up 7 bases and V 5 bases, and 12 bases lay outside the gene matches. Per the germline V gene, CDR1 is MNHEY and CDR2 is SVGAGI. The CDR3 consists of 15 residues. The DNA for the CDR3 is TGTGCCAGCAGTGGCCTGCGGGACAGGGTCAGTGAGCAGTACTTC. Its protein product is CASSGLRDRVSEQYF.

The chain uses TRBV4-3 and TRBJ2-7, with D perhaps assigned TRBD1 or TRBD2 (6 bases each). V was shortened by 0 bases and J by 6 bases, with 9 bases between the two germline ends. Germline CDR1 is LGHNA and CDR2 is YSLEER. This CDR3 region has 13 residues. CDR3 bases: TGCGCCAGCAGCCAAGAAAAGGGGGGCGAGCAGTACTTC. It yields the protein CASSQEKGGEQYF.

With regard to this clone: Other DNA sequences from this sample encode an identical CDR3 as well. This sequence joins TRBV7-9 and TRBJ1-4; TRBD1 is a possible D gene (6 bases). CDR3 length: 15 amino acids. V lost 5 bases and J 4 bases, leaving 14 bases between the germline ends. CDR1 and CDR2 from the germline V gene are SEHNR and FQNEAQ (reference sequence). CDR3 protein: CASSGRGQFNEKLFF. The CDR3 region has the DNA TGTGCCAGCAGCGGCCGGGGGCAGTTTAATGAAAAACTGTTTTTT.